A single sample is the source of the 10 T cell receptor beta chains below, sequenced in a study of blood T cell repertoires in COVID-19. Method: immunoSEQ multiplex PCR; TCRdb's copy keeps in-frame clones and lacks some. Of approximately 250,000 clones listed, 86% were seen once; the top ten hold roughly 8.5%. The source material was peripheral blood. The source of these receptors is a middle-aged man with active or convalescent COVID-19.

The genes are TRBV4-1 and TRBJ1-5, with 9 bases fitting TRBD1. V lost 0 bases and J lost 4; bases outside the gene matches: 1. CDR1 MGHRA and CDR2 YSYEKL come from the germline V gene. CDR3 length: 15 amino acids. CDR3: CASSQDGTGNQPQHF. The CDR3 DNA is TGCGCCAGCAGCCAAGACGGGACAGGGAATCAGCCCCAGCATTTT.

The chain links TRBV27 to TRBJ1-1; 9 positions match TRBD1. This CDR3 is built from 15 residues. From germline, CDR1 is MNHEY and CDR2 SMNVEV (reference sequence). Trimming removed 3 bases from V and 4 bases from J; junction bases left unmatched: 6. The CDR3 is CASSFSGTGFTEAFF. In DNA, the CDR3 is TGTGCCAGCAGTTTCTCCGGGACAGGGTTCACTGAAGCTTTCTTT.

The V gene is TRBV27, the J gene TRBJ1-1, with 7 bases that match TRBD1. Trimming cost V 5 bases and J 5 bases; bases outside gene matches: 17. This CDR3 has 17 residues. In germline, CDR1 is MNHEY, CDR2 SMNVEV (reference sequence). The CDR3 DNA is TGTGCCAGCAGTACCACCTCAGGGGGATTGAGTTGGACTGAAGCTTTCTTT. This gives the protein CASSTTSGGLSWTEAFF.

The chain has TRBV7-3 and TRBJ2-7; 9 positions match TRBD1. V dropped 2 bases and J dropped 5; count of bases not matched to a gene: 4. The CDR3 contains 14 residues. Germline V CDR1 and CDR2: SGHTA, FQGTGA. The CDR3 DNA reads TGTGCCAGCAGCTTAGGGACAGGGACCGACGAGCAGTACTTC. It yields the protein CASSLGTGTDEQYF.

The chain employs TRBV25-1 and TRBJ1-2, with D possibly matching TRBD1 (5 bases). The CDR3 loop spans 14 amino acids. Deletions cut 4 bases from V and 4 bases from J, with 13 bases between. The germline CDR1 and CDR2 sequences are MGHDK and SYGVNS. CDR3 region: CASSAAKGIYGYTF. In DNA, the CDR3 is TGTGCCAGCAGTGCGGCGAAGGGGATCTATGGCTACACCTTC.

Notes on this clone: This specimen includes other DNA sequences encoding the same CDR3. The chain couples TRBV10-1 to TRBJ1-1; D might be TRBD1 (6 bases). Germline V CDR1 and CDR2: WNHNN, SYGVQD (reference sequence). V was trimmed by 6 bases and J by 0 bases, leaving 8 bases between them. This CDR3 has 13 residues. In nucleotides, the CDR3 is TGCGCCAGCAGACAGGGACTGAACACTGAAGCTTTCTTT. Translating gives CASRQGLNTEAFF.

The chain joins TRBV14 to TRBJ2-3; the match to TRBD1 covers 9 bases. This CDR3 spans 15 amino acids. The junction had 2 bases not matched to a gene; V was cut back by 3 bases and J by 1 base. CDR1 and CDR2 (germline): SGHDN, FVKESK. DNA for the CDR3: TGTGCCAGCAGCCATAGGACAGGGGGCACAGATACGCAGTATTTT. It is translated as CASSHRTGGTDTQYF.

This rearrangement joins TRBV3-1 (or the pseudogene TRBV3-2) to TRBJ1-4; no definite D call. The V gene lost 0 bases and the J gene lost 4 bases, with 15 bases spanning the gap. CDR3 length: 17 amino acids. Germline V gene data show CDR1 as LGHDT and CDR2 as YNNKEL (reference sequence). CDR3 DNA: TGTGCCAGCAGCCAAGACCCGCCGACAAGATTTAATGAAAAACTGTTTTTT. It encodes CASSQDPPTRFNEKLFF.

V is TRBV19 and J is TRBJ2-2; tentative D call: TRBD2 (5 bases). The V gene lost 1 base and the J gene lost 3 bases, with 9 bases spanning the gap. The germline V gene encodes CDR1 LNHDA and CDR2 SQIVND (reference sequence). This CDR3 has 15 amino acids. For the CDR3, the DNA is TGTGCCAGTAGTATAGGAGGGATCCACACCGGGGAGCTGTTTTTT. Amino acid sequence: CASSIGGIHTGELFF.

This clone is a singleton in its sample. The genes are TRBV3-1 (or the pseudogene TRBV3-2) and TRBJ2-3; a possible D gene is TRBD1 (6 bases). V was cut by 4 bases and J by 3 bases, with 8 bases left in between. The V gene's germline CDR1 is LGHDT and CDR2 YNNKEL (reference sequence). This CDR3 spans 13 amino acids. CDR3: CASSLQGTDTQYF. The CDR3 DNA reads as TGTGCCAGCAGCCTACAGGGAACAGATACGCAGTATTTT.